This T cell receptor beta chain derives from a study of T cell repertoires in cytomegalovirus infection. In the study overall: Public TCR beta signature analysis indicated the presence of both CMV infection and matching HLA type. General observations from the study: There were HLA-C-restricted CMV-specific TCR beta clonotypes dominating the ex vivo response. People with CMV and the relevant HLA were identified by cumulative public TCR beta family frequency.

This clonotype was detected only a few times. Its antigen is unknown. The CDR3 is 14 residues long. Germline V gives CDR1 DFQATT, CDR2 SNEGSKA (reference sequence). The germline V and J ends were trimmed by 8 bases and 10 bases, with 26 bases remaining between them. TCRdb analysed the reads with MiXCR anew, one entry per CDR3 protein. The data show 400,000 to 550,000 distinct CDR3 sequences, with roughly 10% seen just once and approximately 10% held by the top ten. This chain links TRBV20-1 with TRBJ1-1, with a tentative D call TRBD1 (5 bases). The specimen sequenced was PBMCs. The TCR sequence derives from a human donor in good health (CMV status not recorded). Some clones in this sample may be carry-over from other donors' samples. Here the CDR3 DNA reads TGCAGTCGCCATGGGGTCCGGGGCCTGGGTATAGCTTTCTTT. Translating it yields CSRHGVRGLGIAFF.